A selection of T cell receptor beta chains follows, all from one sample in a study of blood T cell repertoires in COVID-19. Libraries were prepared by immunoSEQ multiplex PCR; TCRdb keeps only in-frame clonotypes and omits some of them. In the table there are over 600,000 clones, 85% to 90% of which are singletons. Material: peripheral blood. Receptor source: a woman in her late teens or twenties with acute or convalescent COVID-19. The CDR3 runs from the conserved cysteine through the conserved F or W. D genes are given only for firm matches. Clone size is given for some rows only: seen once, a few or many times, or a class if the clone is expanded.

CDR3 protein | CDR3 DNA | J gene | D gene | V gene | clone size
CAISPLDNEQFF | TGTGCCATCAGTCCACTGGACAATGAGCAGTTCTTC | TRBJ2-1 | NA | TRBV10-3 | NA
CASSYTGNPGNTIYF | TGTGCCAGCAGCTATACAGGGAATCCGGGAAACACCATATATTTT | TRBJ1-3 | NA | TRBV7-2 | NA
CASSFGGEQFF | TGTGCCAGCAGTTTTGGGGGGGAGCAGTTCTTC | TRBJ2-1 | NA | TRBV6-5 | NA
CSASPDRVFGYTF | TGCAGTGCTAGTCCGGACAGGGTATTTGGCTACACCTTC | TRBJ1-2 | TRBD1 | TRBV20-1 | NA
CASSPLQENTEAFF | TGTGCCAGCTCACCACTCCAGGAGAACACTGAAGCTTTCTTT | TRBJ1-1 | NA | TRBV18 | NA
CASTRDSRLSGNTIYF | TGTGCCAGCACTCGGGACAGCCGACTCTCTGGAAACACCATATATTTT | TRBJ1-3 | TRBD1 | TRBV7-9 | NA
CASSLSVRYGYTF | TGTGCCAGCTCACTTTCTGTCCGGTATGGCTACACCTTC | TRBJ1-2 | NA | TRBV18 | NA
CASSKGTSGGASGSTDTQYF | TGTGCCAGCAGCAAAGGGACTAGCGGGGGGGCCAGCGGGAGCACAGATACGCAGTATTTT | TRBJ2-3 | NA | TRBV21-1 | NA
CASSLRGLGANVLTF | TGTGCCAGCAGCCTAAGGGGGCTCGGGGCCAACGTCCTGACTTTC | TRBJ2-6 | TRBD1 | TRBV9 | NA
CASSQDWVRREKLFF | TGCGCCAGCAGCCAAGATTGGGTGCGCAGGGAAAAACTGTTTTTT | TRBJ1-4 | NA | TRBV4-3 | once
CASSVARAGNEGNQPQHF | TGTGCCAGCAGCGTAGCTCGAGCAGGGAATGAGGGCAATCAGCCCCAGCATTTT | TRBJ1-5 | NA | TRBV9 | once
CASSQDRGWEKLFF | TGTGCCAGCAGTCAGGACAGGGGGTGGGAAAAACTGTTTTTT | TRBJ1-4 | TRBD1 | TRBV13 | few
CASSIVTHDSNQPQHF | TGTGCCAGTAGTATAGTCACACACGATAGCAATCAGCCCCAGCATTTT | TRBJ1-5 | NA | TRBV19 | NA
CASSLTERNSPLHF | TGTGCCAGCAGTCTTACAGAAAGAAATTCACCCCTCCACTTT | TRBJ1-6 | NA | TRBV2 | NA
CASRGQPTGELFF | TGTGCCAGCAGGGGACAGCCCACCGGGGAGCTGTTTTTT | TRBJ2-2 | TRBD1 | TRBV2 | NA
CASSLGLDADTQYF | TGCGCCAGCAGCTTGGGTCTAGACGCAGATACGCAGTATTTT | TRBJ2-3 | NA | TRBV5-1 | NA
CASSLGQGPYGYTF | TGTGCCAGCAGCTTAGGGCAGGGTCCCTATGGCTACACCTTC | TRBJ1-2 | NA | TRBV7-9 | NA
CASSLVTSSGNTIYF | TGTGCCAGCAGCCTCGTCACGAGCTCTGGAAACACCATATATTTT | TRBJ1-3 | NA | TRBV7-9 | few
CASSLLRQSPGSPLHF | TGTGCCAGCAGCCTCTTAAGACAGTCCCCTGGATCACCCCTCCACTTT | TRBJ1-6 | NA | TRBV7-8 | NA
CATQGAENYGYTF | TGTGCCACCCAGGGGGCGGAAAACTATGGCTACACCTTC | TRBJ1-2 | TRBD1 | TRBV30 | NA